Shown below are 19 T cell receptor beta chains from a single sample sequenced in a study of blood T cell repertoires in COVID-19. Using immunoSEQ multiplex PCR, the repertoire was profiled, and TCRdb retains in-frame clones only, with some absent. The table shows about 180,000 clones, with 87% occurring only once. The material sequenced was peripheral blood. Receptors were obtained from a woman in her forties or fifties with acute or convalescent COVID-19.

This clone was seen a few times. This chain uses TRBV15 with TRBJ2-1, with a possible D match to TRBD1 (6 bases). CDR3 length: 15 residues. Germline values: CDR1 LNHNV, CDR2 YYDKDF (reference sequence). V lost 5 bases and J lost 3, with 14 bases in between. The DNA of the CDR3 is TGTGCCACCAGCGGGACACGACTTGACTACAATGAGCAGTTCTTC. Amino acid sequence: CATSGTRLDYNEQFF.

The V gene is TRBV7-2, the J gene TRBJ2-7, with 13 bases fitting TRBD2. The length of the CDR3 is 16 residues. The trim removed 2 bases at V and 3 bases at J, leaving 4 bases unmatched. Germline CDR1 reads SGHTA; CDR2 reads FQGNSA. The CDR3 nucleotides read TGTGCCAGCAGCTTAACTAGCGGGAGGGGGGGCTACGAGCAGTACTTC. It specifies CASSLTSGRGGYEQYF.

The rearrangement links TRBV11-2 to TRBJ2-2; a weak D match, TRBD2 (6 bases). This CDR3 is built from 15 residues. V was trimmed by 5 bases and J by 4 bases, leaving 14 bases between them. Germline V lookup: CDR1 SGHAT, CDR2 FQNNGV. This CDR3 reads CASSRTGGSTGELFF. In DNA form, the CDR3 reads TGTGCCAGCAGCCGGACCGGGGGTTCCACCGGGGAGCTGTTTTTT.

The DNA of the CDR3 is TGTGCCAGCAGTTACTCGGGAGATCGCAATTCACCCCTCCACTTT. Residues: CASSYSGDRNSPLHF. The chain uses TRBV6-5 and TRBJ1-6; D is unclear. The CDR3 length is 15 residues. CDR1 is MNHEY and CDR2 is SVGAGI in the germline V gene. Trimming pared 0 bases from V and 7 bases from J, leaving 10 bases between.

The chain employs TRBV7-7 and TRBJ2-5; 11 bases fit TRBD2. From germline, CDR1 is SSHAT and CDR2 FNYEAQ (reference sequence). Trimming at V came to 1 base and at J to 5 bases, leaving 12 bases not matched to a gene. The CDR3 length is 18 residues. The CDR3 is CASSLGWTSGSREETQYF. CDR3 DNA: TGTGCCAGCAGCTTAGGCTGGACTAGCGGGTCCCGGGAGGAGACCCAGTACTTC.

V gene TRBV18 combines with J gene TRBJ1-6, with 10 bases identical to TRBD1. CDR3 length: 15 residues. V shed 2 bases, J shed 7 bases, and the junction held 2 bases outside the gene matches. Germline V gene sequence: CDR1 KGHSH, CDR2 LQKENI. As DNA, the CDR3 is TGTGCCAGCTCACCAGGGGGACAGGGGAATTCACCCCTCCACTTT. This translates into CASSPGGQGNSPLHF.

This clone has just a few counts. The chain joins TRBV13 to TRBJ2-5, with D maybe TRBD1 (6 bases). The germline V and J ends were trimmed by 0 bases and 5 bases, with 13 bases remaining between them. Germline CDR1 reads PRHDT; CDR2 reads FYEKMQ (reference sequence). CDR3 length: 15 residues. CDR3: CASSLGLKTGETQYF. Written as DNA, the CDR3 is TGTGCCAGCAGCTTAGGCCTAAAGACAGGCGAGACCCAGTACTTC.

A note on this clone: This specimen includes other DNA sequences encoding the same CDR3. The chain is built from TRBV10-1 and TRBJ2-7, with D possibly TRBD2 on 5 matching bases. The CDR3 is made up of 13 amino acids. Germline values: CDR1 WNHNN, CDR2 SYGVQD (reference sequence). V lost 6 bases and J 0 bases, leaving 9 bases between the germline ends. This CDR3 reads CASSEGSSYEQYF. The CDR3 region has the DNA TGCGCCAGCAGCGAAGGGAGCTCCTACGAGCAGTACTTC.

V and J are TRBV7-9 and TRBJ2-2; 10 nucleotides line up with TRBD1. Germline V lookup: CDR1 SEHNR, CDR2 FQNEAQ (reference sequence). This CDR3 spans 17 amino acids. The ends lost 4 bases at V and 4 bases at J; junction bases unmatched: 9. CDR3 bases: TGTGCCAGCAGCTACCCCGGGACAGGGGTGACCACCGGGGAGCTGTTTTTT. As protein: CASSYPGTGVTTGELFF.

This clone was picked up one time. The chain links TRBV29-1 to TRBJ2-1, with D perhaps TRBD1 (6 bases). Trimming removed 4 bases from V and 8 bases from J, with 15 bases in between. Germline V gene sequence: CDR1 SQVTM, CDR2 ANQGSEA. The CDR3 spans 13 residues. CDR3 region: CSVVRTARDEQFF. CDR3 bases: TGCAGCGTTGTCCGGACAGCGAGGGATGAGCAGTTCTTC.

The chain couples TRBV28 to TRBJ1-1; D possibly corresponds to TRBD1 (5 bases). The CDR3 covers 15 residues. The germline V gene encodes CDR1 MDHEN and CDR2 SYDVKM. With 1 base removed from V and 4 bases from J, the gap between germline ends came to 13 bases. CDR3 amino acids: CASSLSRVGATEAFF. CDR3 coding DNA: TGTGCCAGCAGTTTATCCCGGGTAGGGGCCACTGAAGCTTTCTTT.

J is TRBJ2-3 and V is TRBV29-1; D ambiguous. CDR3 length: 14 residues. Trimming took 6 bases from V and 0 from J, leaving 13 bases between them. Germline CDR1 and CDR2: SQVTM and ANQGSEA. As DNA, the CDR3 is TGCAGCGTGGGCCCTGAGCGCAGCACAGATACGCAGTATTTT. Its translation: CSVGPERSTDTQYF.

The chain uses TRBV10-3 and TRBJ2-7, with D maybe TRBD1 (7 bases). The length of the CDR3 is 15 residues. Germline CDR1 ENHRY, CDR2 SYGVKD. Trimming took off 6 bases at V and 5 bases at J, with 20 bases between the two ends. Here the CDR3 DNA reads TGTGCCATCAGCGACCCCCGCAGGGGGGCCGACGAGCAGTACTTC. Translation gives CAISDPRRGADEQYF.

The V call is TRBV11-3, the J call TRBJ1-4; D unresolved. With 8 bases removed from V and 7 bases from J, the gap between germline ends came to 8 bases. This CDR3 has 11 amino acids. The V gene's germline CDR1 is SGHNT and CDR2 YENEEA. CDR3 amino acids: CASREGEKLFF. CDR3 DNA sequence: TGTGCCAGCCGAGAGGGTGAAAAACTGTTTTTT. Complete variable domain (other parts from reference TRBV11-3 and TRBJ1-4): EAGVVQSPRYKIIEKKQPVAFWCNPISGHNTLYWYLQNLGQGPELLIRYENEEAVDDSQLPKDRFSAERLKGVDSTLKIQPAELGDSAVYLCASREGEKLFFGSGTQLSVL.

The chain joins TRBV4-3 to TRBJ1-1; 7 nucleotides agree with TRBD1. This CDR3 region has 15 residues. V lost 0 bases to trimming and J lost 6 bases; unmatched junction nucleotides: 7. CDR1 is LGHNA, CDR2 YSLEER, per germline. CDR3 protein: CASSQEWQGVAEAFF. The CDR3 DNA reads TGCGCCAGCAGCCAAGAATGGCAGGGGGTAGCTGAAGCTTTCTTT.

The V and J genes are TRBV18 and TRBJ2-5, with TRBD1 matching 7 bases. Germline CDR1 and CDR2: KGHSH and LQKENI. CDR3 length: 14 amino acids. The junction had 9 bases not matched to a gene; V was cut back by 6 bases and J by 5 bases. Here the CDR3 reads CASSRQGFGETQYF. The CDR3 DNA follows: TGTGCCAGCTCGAGACAGGGTTTTGGCGAGACCCAGTACTTC.

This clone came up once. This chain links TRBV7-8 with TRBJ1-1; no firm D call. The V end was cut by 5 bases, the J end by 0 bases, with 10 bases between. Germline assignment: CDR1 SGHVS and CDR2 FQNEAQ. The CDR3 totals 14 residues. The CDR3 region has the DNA TGTGCCAGCAGCCATACACACGTGAACACTGAAGCTTTCTTT. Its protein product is CASSHTHVNTEAFF.

DNA for the CDR3: TGTGCCAGCAGCCAAGATTTAGGGACAGGGACAGAAGAGACCCAGTACTTC. This sequence encodes CASSQDLGTGTEETQYF. The chain joins TRBV3-1 (or the pseudogene TRBV3-2) to TRBJ2-5; 9 bases are shared with TRBD1. From germline, CDR1 is LGHDT and CDR2 YNNKEL (reference sequence). V shed 0 bases, J shed 3 bases, and the junction held 8 bases outside the gene matches. The CDR3 runs to 17 residues.

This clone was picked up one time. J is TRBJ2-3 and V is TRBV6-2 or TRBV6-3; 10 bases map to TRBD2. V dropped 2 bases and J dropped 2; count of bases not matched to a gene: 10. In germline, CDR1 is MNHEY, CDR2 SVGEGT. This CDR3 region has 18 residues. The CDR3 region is CASSYTAVAGGTTDTQYF. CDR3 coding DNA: TGTGCCAGCAGTTACACCGCGGTAGCGGGGGGCACCACAGATACGCAGTATTTT.